Listed below are T cell receptor beta chains from one sample, sequenced in a study of T cell responses to AZD1222 COVID-19 vaccine. Generated by immunoSEQ multiplex PCR, the TCRdb table keeps only in-frame clones and is missing some. The sample consists of about 120,000 clones, roughly 90% of them appearing once. Sequenced here: peripheral blood, sampled on day 0 of AZD1222 vaccination. The receptors shown here come from an adult in good health. Both conserved end residues are part of each CDR3. The order of the fields is V gene, J gene, clone size, D gene, CDR3 protein, CDR3 DNA. A D gene is named only where the DNA matches it firmly. Rows give clone size only sometimes, using once, few, many, or a class for an expanded clone.

V gene: TRBV3-1/TRBV3-2
J gene: TRBJ2-1
clone size: few
D gene: .
CDR3 protein: CASIQQGRNEQFF
CDR3 DNA: TGTGCCAGCATCCAACAGGGTCGGAATGAGCAGTTCTTC

V gene: TRBV6-2/TRBV6-3
J gene: TRBJ2-7
clone size: .
D gene: .
CDR3 protein: CASSYSILVVSYEQYF
CDR3 DNA: TGTGCCAGCAGTTACTCGATACTCGTAGTGTCCTACGAGCAGTACTTC

V gene: TRBV4-3
J gene: TRBJ2-7
clone size: once
D gene: .
CDR3 protein: CASSQEMGVEQYF
CDR3 DNA: TGCGCCAGCAGCCAAGAAATGGGGGTCGAGCAGTACTTC

V gene: TRBV12-3/TRBV12-4
J gene: TRBJ2-7
clone size: .
D gene: TRBD1
CDR3 protein: CASNRGLLNEQYF
CDR3 DNA: TGTGCCAGCAACAGGGGGCTTTTAAACGAGCAGTACTTC

V gene: TRBV2
J gene: TRBJ2-1
clone size: .
D gene: TRBD1
CDR3 protein: CASSRRTGEYNEQFF
CDR3 DNA: TGTGCCAGCAGTAGGCGGACAGGAGAGTACAATGAGCAGTTCTTC

V gene: TRBV19
J gene: TRBJ2-7
clone size: .
D gene: TRBD1
CDR3 protein: CASTGTERPYEQYF
CDR3 DNA: TGTGCCAGTACCGGGACAGAAAGGCCCTACGAGCAGTACTTC

V gene: TRBV3-1/TRBV3-2
J gene: TRBJ2-3
clone size: .
D gene: TRBD2
CDR3 protein: CASSQEAGPTDTQYF
CDR3 DNA: TGTGCCAGCAGCCAAGAAGCGGGACCCACAGATACGCAGTATTTT

V gene: TRBV9
J gene: TRBJ2-7
clone size: .
D gene: .
CDR3 protein: CASSVDGGSSYEQYF
CDR3 DNA: TGTGCCAGCAGCGTAGACGGCGGGTCCTCCTACGAGCAGTACTTC

V gene: TRBV7-3
J gene: TRBJ2-1
clone size: .
D gene: TRBD2
CDR3 protein: CASSERGDYNEQFF
CDR3 DNA: TGTGCCAGCAGCGAGCGGGGGGACTACAATGAGCAGTTCTTC

V gene: TRBV7-2
J gene: TRBJ1-4
clone size: .
D gene: .
CDR3 protein: CASSLQTGTNEKLFF
CDR3 DNA: TGTGCCAGCAGCTTACAGACAGGCACTAATGAAAAACTGTTTTTT

V gene: TRBV27
J gene: TRBJ1-5
clone size: .
D gene: .
CDR3 protein: CASSFYSNQPQHF
CDR3 DNA: TGTGCCAGCAGTTTTTATAGCAATCAGCCCCAGCATTTT

V gene: TRBV7-8
J gene: TRBJ1-2
clone size: .
D gene: TRBD1
CDR3 protein: CASSPHDREVLYGYTF
CDR3 DNA: TGTGCCAGCAGCCCACACGACAGGGAGGTCCTCTATGGCTACACCTTC

V gene: TRBV4-3
J gene: TRBJ2-7
clone size: .
D gene: TRBD1
CDR3 protein: CASSQQGTDSYEQYF
CDR3 DNA: TGCGCCAGCAGCCAGCAAGGGACAGACTCCTACGAGCAGTACTTC

V gene: TRBV9
J gene: TRBJ1-1
clone size: .
D gene: .
CDR3 protein: CASSVFSGSVNTEAFF
CDR3 DNA: TGTGCCAGCAGCGTATTTAGTGGGAGTGTGAACACTGAAGCTTTCTTT

V gene: TRBV6-5
J gene: TRBJ1-3
clone size: .
D gene: .
CDR3 protein: CASSRATISGNTIYF
CDR3 DNA: TGTGCCAGCAGTCGTGCCACGATCTCTGGAAACACCATATATTTT

V gene: TRBV18
J gene: TRBJ2-6
clone size: .
D gene: .
CDR3 protein: CASSPEKGLGANVLTF
CDR3 DNA: TGTGCCAGCTCCCCGGAGAAGGGGCTTGGGGCCAACGTCCTGACTTTC

V gene: TRBV12-3/TRBV12-4
J gene: TRBJ1-2
clone size: .
D gene: .
CDR3 protein: CASTTTLNYGYTF
CDR3 DNA: TGTGCCAGCACGACCACCCTCAACTATGGCTACACCTTC

V gene: TRBV10-2
J gene: TRBJ2-2
clone size: .
D gene: TRBD2
CDR3 protein: CASSDSSGSGSGELFF
CDR3 DNA: TGCGCCAGCAGTGATTCTAGCGGGTCCGGTTCCGGGGAGCTGTTTTTT

V gene: TRBV7-8
J gene: TRBJ1-2
clone size: once
D gene: TRBD1
CDR3 protein: CASSLYGGKGALYGYTF
CDR3 DNA: TGTGCCAGCAGCTTATACGGTGGCAAGGGGGCCCTCTATGGCTACACCTTC

V gene: TRBV6-5
J gene: TRBJ2-7
clone size: .
D gene: .
CDR3 protein: CASKLEGDVGYEQYF
CDR3 DNA: TGTGCCAGCAAGTTGGAGGGGGACGTCGGGTACGAGCAGTACTTC

V gene: TRBV14
J gene: TRBJ1-5
clone size: .
D gene: TRBD1
CDR3 protein: CASSQGTGFNQPQHF
CDR3 DNA: TGTGCCAGCAGCCAAGGGACAGGGTTTAATCAGCCCCAGCATTTT

V gene: TRBV7-2
J gene: TRBJ2-7
clone size: .
D gene: TRBD2
CDR3 protein: CASSFPVTSGRAPNEQYF
CDR3 DNA: TGTGCCAGCAGCTTCCCAGTGACTAGCGGGAGGGCTCCAAACGAGCAGTACTTC

V gene: TRBV12-5
J gene: TRBJ2-1
clone size: .
D gene: TRBD2
CDR3 protein: CASGLRTSGSYNEQFF
CDR3 DNA: TGTGCTAGTGGTTTGAGGACTAGCGGGAGCTACAATGAGCAGTTCTTC

V gene: TRBV2
J gene: TRBJ1-1
clone size: few
D gene: TRBD1
CDR3 protein: CAGGTGLNTEAFF
CDR3 DNA: TGTGCCGGAGGGACAGGCCTGAACACTGAAGCTTTCTTT

V gene: TRBV19
J gene: TRBJ1-6
clone size: .
D gene: .
CDR3 protein: CASSSLPGQYNSPLHF
CDR3 DNA: TGTGCCAGTAGTTCATTACCGGGCCAGTATAATTCACCCCTCCACTTT

V gene: TRBV9
J gene: TRBJ1-4
clone size: .
D gene: TRBD1
CDR3 protein: CASSSTGTNEKLFF
CDR3 DNA: TGTGCCAGCAGTTCGACAGGGACTAATGAAAAACTGTTTTTT

V gene: TRBV5-6
J gene: TRBJ2-2
clone size: .
D gene: TRBD1
CDR3 protein: CASSWDRNTGELFF
CDR3 DNA: TGTGCCAGCAGCTGGGACAGGAACACCGGGGAGCTGTTTTTT

V gene: TRBV7-8
J gene: TRBJ1-1
clone size: .
D gene: TRBD1
CDR3 protein: CASLRGLGTEAFF
CDR3 DNA: TGTGCCAGCCTAAGGGGGCTTGGCACTGAAGCTTTCTTT

V gene: TRBV7-9
J gene: TRBJ2-7
clone size: .
D gene: .
CDR3 protein: CASRTNRDYEQYF
CDR3 DNA: TGTGCCAGCAGGACAAACCGGGACTACGAGCAGTACTTC

V gene: TRBV30
J gene: TRBJ2-1
clone size: .
D gene: .
CDR3 protein: CAWSVKPYEQFF
CDR3 DNA: TGTGCCTGGAGTGTAAAGCCCTATGAGCAGTTCTTC

V gene: TRBV7-2
J gene: TRBJ1-4
clone size: once
D gene: TRBD1
CDR3 protein: CASSLVFQGANEKLFF
CDR3 DNA: TGTGCCAGCAGCTTAGTGTTTCAGGGGGCGAATGAAAAACTGTTTTTT

V gene: TRBV24-1
J gene: TRBJ2-3
clone size: once
D gene: .
CDR3 protein: CATSEDRDTQYF
CDR3 DNA: TGTGCCACCAGTGAAGACCGAGATACGCAGTATTTT

V gene: TRBV28
J gene: TRBJ1-2
clone size: .
D gene: .
CDR3 protein: CASSSIAGPRSYGYTF
CDR3 DNA: TGTGCCAGCAGTTCCATCGCCGGGCCCAGATCCTATGGCTACACCTTC

V gene: TRBV24-1
J gene: TRBJ2-1
clone size: .
D gene: TRBD2
CDR3 protein: CATSDSSGSSYNEQFF
CDR3 DNA: TGTGCCACCAGTGATTCTAGCGGGAGCTCCTACAATGAGCAGTTCTTC

V gene: TRBV3-1/TRBV3-2
J gene: TRBJ2-1
clone size: .
D gene: .
CDR3 protein: CASSQAYEQFF
CDR3 DNA: TGTGCCAGCAGCCAAGCCTATGAGCAGTTCTTC

V gene: TRBV11-1
J gene: TRBJ2-1
clone size: .
D gene: .
CDR3 protein: CASSLEVRGPQGALFF
CDR3 DNA: TGTGCCAGCAGCTTAGAAGTTCGTGGACCGCAGGGAGCGTTGTTCTTC

V gene: TRBV7-3
J gene: TRBJ2-1
clone size: once
D gene: TRBD2
CDR3 protein: CASSPDSGRLHNEQFF
CDR3 DNA: TGTGCCAGCAGCCCAGATAGCGGGAGGCTCCACAATGAGCAGTTCTTC

V gene: TRBV11-2
J gene: TRBJ2-1
clone size: .
D gene: .
CDR3 protein: CASSLAWFSHNEQFF
CDR3 DNA: TGTGCCAGCAGCTTAGCCTGGTTCTCACACAATGAGCAGTTCTTC

V gene: TRBV19
J gene: TRBJ2-1
clone size: .
D gene: .
CDR3 protein: CASSSSGSYNEQFF
CDR3 DNA: TGTGCCAGTAGTAGTAGCGGCTCCTACAATGAGCAGTTCTTC

V gene: TRBV7-2
J gene: TRBJ1-4
clone size: .
D gene: .
CDR3 protein: CASSLRQALGFNEKLFF
CDR3 DNA: TGTGCCAGCAGCTTGCGGCAGGCCCTGGGGTTTAATGAAAAACTGTTTTTT